Listed below are T cell receptor beta chains from one sample, sequenced in a study of blood T cell repertoires in COVID-19. Sequencing was performed with immunoSEQ multiplex PCR; in TCRdb, only in-frame clones are kept and a portion is missing. This table has about 380,000 clones, around 87% appearing once. Sequenced material: PBMCs or T cells enriched from blood (not recorded which). The receptors here all came from a man aged 30 to 45 who had recovered from COVID-19. The CDR3 runs from the conserved cysteine through the conserved F or W. The D gene is left open where the match is weak. Expanded clones are given a class, and other clones once, few, many or no size at all.

>15|TRBV6-2/TRBV6-3|.|TRBD1|TRBJ2-4
CASSFRGLAKNIQYF
TGTGCCAGCAGCTTCAGGGGGCTAGCCAAAAACATTCAGTACTTC
>13|TRBV10-1|.|TRBD1|TRBJ2-4
CASSDGTANIQYF
TGCGCCAGCAGCGATGGGACAGCGAACATTCAGTACTTC
>13|TRBV7-9|.|.|TRBJ1-2
CASTPFDSYGYTF
TGTGCCAGCACCCCGTTTGACTCCTATGGCTACACCTTC
>16|TRBV19|once|.|TRBJ1-1
CAPRPTGGTGGTEAFF
TGTGCCCCCAGACCAACGGGGGGCACAGGAGGCACTGAAGCTTTCTTT
>12|TRBV7-2|.|.|TRBJ1-2
CASSFRNYGYTF
TGTGCCAGCAGCTTCAGGAACTATGGCTACACCTTC
>17|TRBV7-9|.|TRBD2|TRBJ2-1
CASSLGTSDGLGDEQFF
TGTGCCAGCAGCTTAGGGACTAGCGATGGCCTGGGCGATGAGCAGTTCTTC
>13|TRBV30|.|.|TRBJ1-1
CAWNRARVTEAFF
TGTGCCTGGAACAGGGCTAGGGTCACTGAAGCTTTCTTT
>15|TRBV5-1|.|.|TRBJ1-1
CASSLQGVGNTEAFF
TGCGCCAGCAGCTTACAGGGCGTGGGGAACACTGAAGCTTTCTTT
>13|TRBV30|.|TRBD1|TRBJ1-2
CTWSVRDRDGYTF
TGTACCTGGAGTGTACGGGACAGGGACGGCTACACCTTC
>15|TRBV7-9|.|TRBD1|TRBJ1-3
CASSWGTGAGNTIYF
TGTGCCAGCAGCTGGGGGACAGGGGCTGGAAACACCATATATTTT
>14|TRBV29-1|.|.|TRBJ1-1
CSVGRVSMNTEAFF
TGCAGCGTTGGCAGGGTCTCCATGAACACTGAAGCTTTCTTT
>13|TRBV27|.|.|TRBJ1-6
CASGGTAFSPLHF
TGTGCCAGCGGGGGGACCGCGTTTTCACCCCTCCACTTT
>17|TRBV5-5|.|.|TRBJ1-6
CASSLGYRVLSNSPLHF
TGTGCCAGCAGCTTAGGTTACAGAGTGCTCTCTAATTCACCCCTCCACTTT
>14|TRBV11-3|.|.|TRBJ1-1
CASSLAAGSTEAFF
TGTGCCAGCAGCTTAGCGGCAGGGTCGACTGAAGCTTTCTTT
>16|TRBV6-5|.|.|TRBJ1-6
CASSLRRGIYNSPLHF
TGTGCCAGCAGTTTACGCAGGGGCATCTATAATTCACCCCTCCACTTT
>13|TRBV19|.|TRBD1|TRBJ2-7
CASNEGARDEQYF
TGTGCCAGTAATGAGGGGGCGAGGGACGAGCAGTACTTC
>14|TRBV9|few|TRBD1|TRBJ1-1
CAITSYRGDTEAFF
TGTGCCATCACCTCCTACAGGGGCGATACTGAAGCTTTCTTT
>15|TRBV19|.|.|TRBJ1-5
CASREDWVNNQPQHF
TGTGCCAGTAGAGAGGACTGGGTGAACAATCAGCCCCAGCATTTT
>11|TRBV25-1|once|TRBD2|TRBJ2-1
CGSGGYNEQFF
TGTGGTAGCGGGGGCTACAATGAGCAGTTCTTC
>17|TRBV9|few|TRBD1|TRBJ2-3
CASSFSLPDRGPDTQYF
TGTGCCAGCAGCTTCTCCTTACCTGACAGGGGGCCAGATACGCAGTATTTT
>17|TRBV5-1|.|TRBD2|TRBJ2-5
CASSLASQASGLETQYF
TGCGCCAGCAGCTTGGCGTCCCAGGCTAGCGGATTGGAGACCCAGTACTTC
>16|TRBV5-1|.|TRBD1|TRBJ2-1
CASSPVGADREDEQFF
TGCGCCAGCAGCCCTGTGGGAGCCGACAGGGAAGATGAGCAGTTCTTC
>13|TRBV30|.|.|TRBJ2-2
CAWRRGNTGELFF
TGTGCCTGGAGAAGGGGGAACACCGGGGAGCTGTTTTTT
>14|TRBV5-1|.|TRBD1|TRBJ1-1
CASSLGTENTEAFF
TGCGCCAGCAGCTTAGGGACAGAGAACACTGAAGCTTTCTTT
>15|TRBV6-5|.|TRBD1|TRBJ2-7
CASSDFGQVKYEQYF
TGTGCCAGCAGCGACTTCGGACAGGTCAAATACGAGCAGTACTTC
>16|TRBV7-2|.|TRBD2|TRBJ2-3
CASSSESGGYTDTQYF
TGTGCCAGCAGCTCCGAAAGCGGGGGGTACACAGATACGCAGTATTTT
>14|TRBV7-2|.|.|TRBJ2-7
CASSLASGFYEQYF
TGTGCCAGCAGCTTAGCCTCAGGGTTCTACGAGCAGTACTTC
>13|TRBV4-1|.|.|TRBJ1-6
CASSQDKRLPLHF
TGCGCCAGCAGCCAAGATAAGAGATTGCCCCTCCACTTT
>14|TRBV27|.|TRBD1|TRBJ2-2
CASSGQAYTGELFF
TGTGCCAGCAGTGGACAGGCCTACACCGGGGAGCTGTTTTTT
>13|TRBV3-1/TRBV3-2|.|.|TRBJ2-3
CASSQPGRDTQYF
TGTGCCAGCAGCCAACCAGGGCGAGATACGCAGTATTTT
>17|TRBV29-1|.|TRBD1|TRBJ1-2
CSVEAPQGGQVFGGYTF
TGCAGCGTTGAAGCCCCCCAGGGGGGCCAAGTCTTCGGGGGCTACACCTTC
>16|TRBV6-1|.|TRBD1|TRBJ2-7
CASSEGQGGVFSEQYF
TGTGCCAGCAGTGAAGGACAGGGGGGTGTTTTCTCCGAGCAGTACTTC
>17|TRBV3-1/TRBV3-2|.|.|TRBJ2-7
CASSQVRTPGVSYEQYF
TGTGCCAGCAGCCAAGTTAGAACCCCGGGGGTCTCCTACGAGCAGTACTTC
>19|TRBV11-2|.|.|TRBJ1-6
CASSSAVGRAPVYNSPLHF
TGTGCCAGCAGCTCCGCCGTGGGCAGGGCTCCGGTTTATAATTCACCCCTCCACTTT
>12|TRBV29-1|.|.|TRBJ1-3
CSARFSGNTIYF
TGCAGCGCCAGATTCTCTGGAAACACCATATATTTT
>15|TRBV6-5|.|.|TRBJ1-1
CASSSPAGVGTEAFF
TGTGCCAGCAGTTCCCCCGCAGGGGTGGGAACTGAAGCTTTCTTT
>14|TRBV11-1|.|.|TRBJ1-5
CASSFPRDYQPQHF
TGTGCCAGCAGCTTCCCCCGGGACTATCAGCCCCAGCATTTT
>14|TRBV9|.|.|TRBJ1-2
CASSLDGAGYGYTF
TGTGCCAGCAGCCTGGACGGTGCGGGCTATGGCTACACCTTC
>16|TRBV7-2|.|TRBD1|TRBJ1-1
CASSLGTGGIFFEAFF
TGTGCCAGCAGCTTAGGGACAGGGGGCATATTCTTTGAAGCTTTCTTT
>17|TRBV19|.|TRBD1|TRBJ1-1
CASSINRGHLMNTEAFF
TGTGCCAGTAGTATAAATAGGGGGCATCTGATGAACACTGAAGCTTTCTTT
>14|TRBV10-1|.|TRBD2|TRBJ2-7
CASSGGGTPYEQYF
TGCGCCAGCAGCGGCGGGGGGACCCCCTACGAGCAGTACTTC
>13|TRBV25-1|.|.|TRBJ1-4
CASLGATNEKLFF
TGTGCCAGCCTCGGGGCAACTAATGAAAAACTGTTTTTT
>13|TRBV24-1|.|.|TRBJ2-3
CATSAALADTQYF
TGTGCCACCAGTGCCGCCTTAGCAGATACGCAGTATTTT
>16|TRBV18|once|.|TRBJ2-2
CASSPREISGTGELFF
TGTGCCAGCTCACCACGGGAGATCTCCGGGACCGGGGAGCTGTTTTTT
>15|TRBV7-9|.|TRBD1|TRBJ1-2
CASSSRDRGYYGYTF
TGTGCCAGCAGCTCCCGGGACAGAGGGTACTATGGCTACACCTTC
>14|TRBV5-1|.|.|TRBJ2-7
CASSLDHSSYEQYF
TGCGCCAGCAGCTTGGATCACAGCTCCTACGAGCAGTACTTC
>13|TRBV12-3/TRBV12-4|.|TRBD1|TRBJ1-2
CASSGDRGYGYTF
TGTGCCAGCAGTGGGGACAGGGGATATGGCTACACCTTC
>13|TRBV12-3/TRBV12-4|few|.|TRBJ1-2
CASSLDSNYGYTF
TGTGCCAGCAGTTTGGACAGTAACTATGGCTACACCTTC
>14|TRBV6-1|.|TRBD1|TRBJ1-1
CASKRDRESPEAFF
TGTGCCAGCAAAAGGGACAGGGAAAGTCCTGAAGCTTTCTTT
>15|TRBV3-1/TRBV3-2|.|.|TRBJ1-2
CASSQAGVMGYGYTF
TGTGCCAGCAGCCAAGCGGGGGTGATGGGCTATGGCTACACCTTC